This is a list of T cell receptor beta chains from one sample in a study of long-term antiretroviral therapy in people with HIV. Generated by immunoSEQ multiplex PCR, the TCRdb table keeps only in-frame clones and is missing some. Of roughly 16,000 clones listed, roughly 90% are singletons. The source was unsorted PBMCs, collected 0.3 years after starting antiretroviral therapy. These receptors all come from a man aged 60 to 75 with HIV. Both conserved end residues are part of each CDR3. D genes are given only for firm matches. Some rows mark clone size as missing; the rest say once, few, many or name a class of expanded clone.

TGTGCCAGCAGGGACCGGGGGGGGGCTAGTAGTTCCTACGAGCAGTACTTC,CASRDRGGASSSYEQYF,TRBV28,TRBD2,TRBJ2-7,-
TGTGCCAGCAGCTCCTTATGGGGGAGGCGAGATACGCAGTATTTT,CASSSLWGRRDTQYF,TRBV7-2,-,TRBJ2-3,-
TGCGCCAGCAGCTTGATGTTAGGGGGAAATGGCTACACCTTC,CASSLMLGGNGYTF,TRBV5-1,-,TRBJ1-2,-
TGTGCCAGCAGCCAAGGTCTCGGGGGCAGGGAGACCCAGTACTTC,CASSQGLGGRETQYF,TRBV14,-,TRBJ2-5,-
TGCAGCTTATCCGGGACTAGCGGGGGTCCGGTGGGGGAGACCCAGTACTTC,CSLSGTSGGPVGETQYF,TRBV29-1,TRBD2,TRBJ2-5,-
TGTGCCAGCAGTAAAGGCGCTCTGGACAGGGGCAAGGCCACAGCTAACTATGGCTACACCTTC,CASSKGALDRGKATANYGYTF,TRBV16,TRBD1,TRBJ1-2,-
TGTGCCAGCTCACTCCGGACAGGGGGGAACACTGAAGCTTTCTTT,CASSLRTGGNTEAFF,TRBV18,TRBD1,TRBJ1-1,-
TGTGCCAGCAGTTTTCGGGATCCCGGGGAGCTGTTTTTT,CASSFRDPGELFF,TRBV28,-,TRBJ2-2,-
TGTGCCAGCAGTTTGCGACAGACTAACTATGGCTACACCTTC,CASSLRQTNYGYTF,TRBV6-5,-,TRBJ1-2,-
TGTGCCAGCAGCGCGACGGGACTAGCGGTCCACGAGCAGTACTTC,CASSATGLAVHEQYF,TRBV9,TRBD2,TRBJ2-7,-
TGTGCCAGCAGGTTGGAGGCCCCCTACGAGCAGTACTTC,CASRLEAPYEQYF,TRBV2,-,TRBJ2-7,-
TGTGCCAGCAGCTTGACAGGGAACTACGAGCAGTACTTC,CASSLTGNYEQYF,TRBV5-6,-,TRBJ2-7,-
TGCAGCGTGGATTATCGGGACAGGGCCATGAACACTGAAGCTTTCTTT,CSVDYRDRAMNTEAFF,TRBV29-1,TRBD1,TRBJ1-1,-
TGTGCCAGCAGTTCTCTCTACAATGAGCAGTTCTTC,CASSSLYNEQFF,TRBV6-5,-,TRBJ2-1,-
TGTGCCAGCTCACCAGGTAGGGCCCCACACGAGCAGTACTTC,CASSPGRAPHEQYF,TRBV18,-,TRBJ2-7,-
TGTGCCAGCAGGGGTGATGAGCAGTTCTTC,CASRGDEQFF,TRBV7-8,-,TRBJ2-1,-
TGTGCCAGCAGCACCGGGATTAGAGATACGCAGTATTTT,CASSTGIRDTQYF,TRBV7-8,-,TRBJ2-3,-
TGCGCCAGCAGCCAAGATAATACAGGGGCAACTGTTTATACCATGAACACTGAAGCTTTCTTT,CASSQDNTGATVYTMNTEAFF,TRBV4-1,TRBD1,TRBJ1-1,-
TGCGCCAGCAGCTTGTTGACGGCGGTGGGCAATGAGCAGTTCTTC,CASSLLTAVGNEQFF,TRBV5-1,-,TRBJ2-1,-
TGTGCCAGCTATTCAGGACAGATCTTGAACACCGGGGAGCTGTTTTTT,CASYSGQILNTGELFF,TRBV27,-,TRBJ2-2,-
TGTGCCAGCAGATCGACAGGACGCCCCTATGGCTACACCTTC,CASRSTGRPYGYTF,TRBV28,-,TRBJ1-2,-
TGTGCCAGCAGCTACGGGGGAGGCCAATACAATGAGCAGTTCTTC,CASSYGGGQYNEQFF,TRBV7-3,-,TRBJ2-1,-
TGTGCCAGAAGCAGAAGACAGGGTCCAGATACGCAGTATTTT,CARSRRQGPDTQYF,TRBV5-3,TRBD1,TRBJ2-3,-
TGTGCCAGCAGTTACGACGGGAACACTGAAGCTTTCTTT,CASSYDGNTEAFF,TRBV6-5,-,TRBJ1-1,-
TGTGCCAGCACATCGGGACTAGCGGGGACCTACGAGCAGTACTTC,CASTSGLAGTYEQYF,TRBV6-5,TRBD2,TRBJ2-7,-
TGCGCCAGCAGCCAAGAGCTAACAGGGGTAATTCGAACTAATGAAAAACTGTTTTTT,CASSQELTGVIRTNEKLFF,TRBV4-3,TRBD1,TRBJ1-4,-
TGTGCCAGCAGTGACCTCCCAGGGACCTTCGGCTATGGCTACACCTTC,CASSDLPGTFGYGYTF,TRBV6-1,-,TRBJ1-2,-
TGTGCCAGTAGTATTACAGGGTTTTCAGATGAGCAGTTCTTC,CASSITGFSDEQFF,TRBV19,-,TRBJ2-1,-
TGTGCCAGCAGCGTAGCTAGCGGGAGCTACTGGGCAGATACGCAGTATTTT,CASSVASGSYWADTQYF,TRBV9,TRBD2,TRBJ2-3,few
TGTGCCAGCAGTTTAATAACAGGGGGCCCCTACAATGAGCAGTTCTTC,CASSLITGGPYNEQFF,TRBV6-5,TRBD1,TRBJ2-1,-
TGTGCCAGCAGCCCAGGGACAGCCTTACAAGAGACCCAGTACTTC,CASSPGTALQETQYF,TRBV9,TRBD1,TRBJ2-5,-
TGTGCCAGCAGACGGGAGGTTGGCGATACGCAGTATTTT,CASRREVGDTQYF,TRBV7-3,TRBD2,TRBJ2-3,-
TGTGCCAGCGGTCTGGGACGGAACTCCTACGAGCAGTACTTC,CASGLGRNSYEQYF,TRBV4-2,-,TRBJ2-7,-
TGTGCCAGCATGCCGGGGTTCGATAATTCACCCCTCCACTTT,CASMPGFDNSPLHF,TRBV2,-,TRBJ1-6,-
TGTGCCATCAGTGCCTTCCGAGGGGTCTCTGGAAACACCATATATTTT,CAISAFRGVSGNTIYF,TRBV10-3,-,TRBJ1-3,-
TGTGCCAGCAGCCGAACCGGGACACCTTTCCTTGGTGAAAAACTGTTTTTT,CASSRTGTPFLGEKLFF,TRBV11-3,-,TRBJ1-4,-
TGTGCCAGCAGTTATGGACAGGGACTGGAGGGCTACACCTTC,CASSYGQGLEGYTF,TRBV6-5,TRBD1,TRBJ1-2,-
TGTGCCAGCAGCCAAGATCGGTATGAGCAGTTCTTC,CASSQDRYEQFF,TRBV4-2,-,TRBJ2-1,once
TGCGCCAGCAGCCGAGACGGGGGCTACGAGCAGTACTTC,CASSRDGGYEQYF,TRBV5-1,-,TRBJ2-7,-
TGTGCCAGCTCCACGGGGGTGACCACAGATACGCAGTATTTT,CASSTGVTTDTQYF,TRBV18,-,TRBJ2-3,-
TGTGCCAGCGCTGCGGGACACCTCTACGAGCAGTACTTC,CASAAGHLYEQYF,TRBV27,-,TRBJ2-7,-
TGTGCCTGGAGTGTAGGGACAGGGGGATCACCCCTCCACTTT,CAWSVGTGGSPLHF,TRBV30,TRBD1,TRBJ1-6,-
TGCGCCAGCAGCCAAGGGAGGATGAACACTGAAGCTTTCTTT,CASSQGRMNTEAFF,TRBV4-1,-,TRBJ1-1,large
TGTGCCAGCAGCTTCCCGGGACAGGGGGAATATGGCTACACCTTC,CASSFPGQGEYGYTF,TRBV7-8,TRBD1,TRBJ1-2,-